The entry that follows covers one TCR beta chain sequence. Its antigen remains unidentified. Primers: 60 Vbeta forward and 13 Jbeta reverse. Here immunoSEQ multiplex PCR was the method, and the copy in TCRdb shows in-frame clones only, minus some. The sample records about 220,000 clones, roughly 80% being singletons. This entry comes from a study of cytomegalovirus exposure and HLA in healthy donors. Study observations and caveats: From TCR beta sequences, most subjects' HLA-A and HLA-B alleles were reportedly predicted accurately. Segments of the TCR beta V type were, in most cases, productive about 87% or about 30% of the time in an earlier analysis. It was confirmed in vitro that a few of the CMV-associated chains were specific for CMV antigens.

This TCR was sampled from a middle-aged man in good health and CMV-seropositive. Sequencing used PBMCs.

The CDR3: CASSVGADPTGEQYV. The CDR3 DNA reads as TGTGCCAGCAGCGTAGGGGCCGACCCGACGGGGGAGCAGTACGTC. This rearrangement joins TRBV9 to TRBJ2-7, with a possible D match to TRBD2 (5 bases). Per the germline V gene, CDR1 is SGDLS and CDR2 is YYNGEE. The CDR3 is 15 amino acids. The V gene lost 0 bases and the J gene lost 7 bases, with 17 bases spanning the gap.